The entry below gives a single TCR beta chain sequence along with its context. Its target is not known. The sample is drawn from a study of graft-versus-host responses after intestinal transplantation. Study findings and constraints: In recipient marrow, GvH clones were found, and some appeared first in ileum or blood.

Germline CDR1 MNHNS, CDR2 SASEGT. The CDR3 length is 16 residues. The junction had 9 bases not matched to a gene; V was cut back by 2 bases and J by 5 bases. Assay used: immunoSEQ multiplex PCR; TCRdb lists only in-frame clones, some missing. The table records about 38,000 clones, roughly four fifths of them present only once. The source material was PBMCs, sampled about 1,000 days after transplant. This chain links TRBV6-1 with TRBJ2-3; 8 positions agree with TRBD2. The TCR was taken from a human patient who received an intestinal transplant, so some T cells may come from the graft donor. The CDR3 loop is CASSEPPSGGGDTQYF. CDR3 DNA: TGTGCCAGCAGTGAACCCCCCTCGGGGGGGGGAGATACGCAGTATTTT.